The rows below give T cell receptor beta chains drawn from one sample of a study of blood T cell repertoires in COVID-19. The assay was immunoSEQ multiplex PCR, and TCRdb's table has in-frame clones only and misses some. Found here are 80,000 to 95,000 clones, roughly 89% of them singletons; the top ten hold 25% to 35%. The specimen sequenced was peripheral blood. These receptors were obtained from a man aged 45-65 years with active or convalescent COVID-19. Both conserved end residues are part of each CDR3. The order of the fields is clone size, J gene, V gene, CDR3 length, D gene, CDR3 protein, CDR3 DNA. A D gene is named only where the DNA matches it firmly. Clone size is stated in some rows and not others, as once, few, many or a class when expanded.

NA	TRBJ2-2	TRBV5-1	13	NA	CASSETVTGELFF	TGCGCCAGCTCCGAGACAGTCACCGGGGAGCTGTTTTTT
NA	TRBJ1-2	TRBV5-4	16	NA	CASSLAGEPLHYGYTF	TGTGCCAGCAGCTTGGCCGGGGAACCCCTTCACTATGGCTACACCTTC
NA	TRBJ2-5	TRBV27	16	TRBD1	CATKLLRGQGTETQYF	TGTGCCACTAAGCTACTCCGGGGACAGGGGACAGAGACCCAGTACTTC
NA	TRBJ2-7	TRBV28	16	NA	CASSPVERLLTYEQYF	TGTGCCAGCAGTCCCGTTGAGAGGCTACTTACCTACGAGCAGTACTTC
NA	TRBJ2-5	TRBV5-5	14	NA	CASSLGGGSETQYF	TGTGCCAGCAGCTTGGGTGGGGGGTCGGAGACCCAGTACTTC
NA	TRBJ1-2	TRBV27	14	NA	CASSFNRDHYGYTF	TGTGCCAGCAGTTTCAACAGGGACCACTATGGCTACACCTTC
NA	TRBJ1-1	TRBV7-2	15	NA	CASSLVGGMNTEAFF	TGTGCCAGCAGCTTAGTCGGGGGGATGAACACTGAAGCTTTCTTT
NA	TRBJ2-7	TRBV28	13	TRBD1	CASRPGTGIEQYF	TGTGCCAGTAGACCCGGGACAGGTATCGAGCAGTACTTC
NA	TRBJ2-1	TRBV28	17	TRBD2	CASSGTSGPSSYNEQFF	TGTGCCAGTTCCGGGACTAGCGGACCTAGCTCCTACAATGAGCAGTTCTTC
NA	TRBJ2-7	TRBV7-6	17	TRBD1	CASSLAPTGTGSYEQYF	TGTGCCAGCAGCTTAGCTCCAACGGGGACAGGGTCCTACGAGCAGTACTTC
NA	TRBJ1-1	TRBV9	16	NA	CASSVGLGGFSTEAFF	TGTGCCAGCAGCGTAGGGTTAGGAGGGTTTAGCACTGAAGCTTTCTTT
NA	TRBJ2-2	TRBV14	17	NA	CASSQDIGGINTGELFF	TGTGCCAGCAGCCAAGATATTGGGGGCATAAACACCGGGGAGCTGTTTTTT
NA	TRBJ2-2	TRBV7-8	13	NA	CASSTIHTGELFF	TGTGCCAGCAGCACTATACACACCGGGGAGCTGTTTTTT
NA	TRBJ2-3	TRBV5-1	13	TRBD1	CASSATGADTQYF	TGCGCCAGCAGCGCGACAGGGGCAGATACGCAGTATTTT
NA	TRBJ2-5	TRBV7-2	15	TRBD2	CASSLSGAVSETQYF	TGTGCCAGCAGTCTTAGCGGGGCGGTATCGGAGACCCAGTACTTC
medium-sized	TRBJ2-3	TRBV10-3	19	NA	CAISESRFLLQELTDTQYF	TGTGCCATCAGTGAGTCCCGATTTTTACTACAGGAACTCACAGATACGCAGTATTTT
few	TRBJ1-3	TRBV18	15	TRBD1	CASSPGTGTGNTIYF	TGTGCCAGCTCACCAGGGACAGGGACTGGAAACACCATATATTTT
NA	TRBJ2-5	TRBV3-1/TRBV3-2	14	TRBD2	CASSQAPSGYSRYF	TGTGCCAGCAGCCAAGCCCCTAGCGGGTACTCCCGGTACTTC
NA	TRBJ2-3	TRBV9	16	TRBD2	CASSVTLAGGGDTQYF	TGTGCCAGCAGCGTAACCTTAGCGGGGGGAGGAGATACGCAGTATTTT
NA	TRBJ2-5	TRBV24-1	15	TRBD2	CATSDHGLAGETQYF	TGTGCCACCAGTGATCATGGACTAGCGGGAGAGACCCAGTACTTC
NA	TRBJ1-6	TRBV19	13	TRBD1	CASRGQGDSPLHF	TGTGCCAGTAGAGGACAGGGAGATTCACCCCTCCACTTT
NA	TRBJ2-5	TRBV30	12	TRBD2	CAGRGVQETQYF	TGTGCCGGACGGGGGGTGCAAGAGACCCAGTACTTC
NA	TRBJ1-6	TRBV19	14	NA	CASSTRQPNSPLHF	TGTGCCAGTAGTACCCGACAGCCTAATTCACCCCTCCACTTT
NA	TRBJ2-3	TRBV6-1	15	TRBD1	CASSEMGTATDTQYF	TGTGCCAGCAGTGAAATGGGGACAGCCACAGATACGCAGTATTTT
once	TRBJ2-5	TRBV7-9	14	NA	CASSPRTAQETQYF	TGTGCCAGCAGCCCAAGGACTGCTCAAGAGACCCAGTACTTC
NA	TRBJ2-7	TRBV11-2	11	NA	CASKQFYEQYF	TGTGCCAGCAAACAGTTCTACGAGCAGTACTTC
NA	TRBJ1-5	TRBV6-2/TRBV6-3	15	NA	CASSYVLAAAEPQHF	TGTGCCAGCAGTTACGTTTTGGCAGCCGCGGAGCCCCAGCATTTT
NA	TRBJ2-2	TRBV28	14	NA	CASRTPSNTGELFF	TGTGCCAGCAGAACACCCTCGAACACCGGGGAGCTGTTTTTT
NA	TRBJ2-3	TRBV10-1	15	NA	CASSEYGSDADTQYF	TGCGCCAGCAGTGAGTACGGGAGTGACGCAGATACGCAGTATTTT
NA	TRBJ2-7	TRBV21-1	14	NA	CASSYNRDIYEQYF	TGTGCCAGCAGCTACAACCGGGACATCTACGAGCAGTACTTC
NA	TRBJ1-1	TRBV6-5	15	TRBD1	CASSYSQGADTEAFF	TGTGCCAGCAGTTACTCGCAGGGGGCTGACACTGAAGCTTTCTTT
NA	TRBJ1-2	TRBV20-1	13	NA	CSASARSNYGYTF	TGCAGTGCTAGTGCCAGGTCAAACTATGGCTACACCTTC